The next 2 T cell receptor beta chains were all read from a single sample in a study of blood T cells in healthy people across ages. For the second PCR, which ran for 7 to 11 cycles, a sample-barcoded 5' primer and a J-beta primer mix were used. TCRdb re-analysed the 5' RACE reads in MiXCR, keeping a single row per CDR3 protein. In the table there are 750,000 to 1,000,000 distinct CDR3 sequences, about 28% of which are singletons. These data are also associated with another study on T cells of mothers and their children.

Sequenced material: blood. The receptors were gathered from a woman aged 40 to 50 in good health.

This chain joins TRBV15 and TRBJ2-3; 8 bases are shared with TRBD2. CDR3 length equals 15 residues. V lost 1 base, J lost 3 bases, and 3 bases stayed unmatched. The germline CDR1 and CDR2 sequences are LNHNV and YYDKDF (reference sequence). The CDR3 region is CATSRAGGATDTQYF. In DNA form, the CDR3 reads TGTGCCACCAGCAGAGCCGGGGGGGCGACAGATACGCAGTATTTT.

This clonotype was seen a single time. The V and J genes are TRBV7-2 and TRBJ1-2; 7 bases line up with TRBD1. Germline V lookup: CDR1 SGHTA, CDR2 FQGNSA. V gave up 5 bases and J gave up 3 bases; unmatched junction bases: 9. This CDR3 has 15 amino acids. The CDR3 region is CASSDGRGRDYGYTF. The CDR3 bases are TGTGCCAGCAGCGACGGGAGGGGGCGCGACTATGGCTACACCTTC.